This T cell receptor beta chain was observed in a study of CD8 T cells in ankylosing spondylitis. Findings of the study overall: Blood of patients with ankylosing spondylitis appeared to be characterized by a TCR beta motif of several highly homologous variants.

This clonotype has just a few counts. Its antigen remains unidentified. Germline V gene lookup returns CDR1 SGHAT and CDR2 FQNNGV. The CDR3 length is 15 residues. V was shortened by 2 bases and J by 2 bases, with 13 bases between the two germline ends. Using its own MiXCR run on the 5' RACE reads, TCRdb lists one record per CDR3 protein. The sample holds some 840,000 distinct CDR3 sequences, around 11% seen once. Sequences were obtained from blood, either unsorted or a sorted T cell fraction (not recorded which). The V call is TRBV11-2, the J call TRBJ2-7; the D gene is possibly TRBD2 (5 bases). This TCR was recovered from a male donor with ankylosing spondylitis. The CDR3 coding sequence is TGTGCCAGCAGCTTATCAGAGGGATTCACCTACGAGCAGTACTTC. It specifies CASSLSEGFTYEQYF.